This T cell receptor (beta chain) was identified in a study of Tregs in tolerant kidney transplant recipients (dated by TCRdb to the late 2010s). General notes on the study: Transplants used related donors with nonmyeloablative bone marrow transplantation; mixed chimerism was transient in the human trials. TCRbeta sequencing was used in the study to identify donor-specific regulatory T cells before combined kidney and bone marrow transplantation, and the identified cells were then tracked after transplant.

For TCRbeta CDR3 sequencing, genomic DNA from the sorted cells was extracted using the QIAGEN DNeasy Blood and Tissue Kit. High-throughput TCRbeta CDR3 sequencing, which included PCR amplification with bias correction and internal controls, was done commercially through immunoSEQ. The paper's data handling went like this. Unique productive TCRbeta sequences were defined by CDR3 nucleotide sequence where primers matched, and otherwise by CDR3 amino acid sequence together with Vbeta and Jbeta genes. To correct for sorting error, sequences found in more than one sorted population at a frequency ratio of 2:1 or less were discarded, and the remaining shared sequences were assigned to the population with the higher frequency. Donor-reactive sequences were defined as at least 5-fold expanded in CFSE-low cells versus unstimulated cells, with frequency of at least 0.01% in CFSE-low cells. Jensen-Shannon divergence, calculated on the top 100 TCRbeta sequences ranked by frequency, was used to quantify repertoire divergence. For samples with multiple sequencing runs, sorting error was corrected separately for each run before the runs were pooled. TCRdb took this table from immuneACCESS and kept in-frame rearrangements with V and J called. Such tables lack part of the clones; where checked against another copy, unresolved V genes explain under half of the gap, and the rest is unexplained. D and trimming come from the DNA, and the V and J calls and clone size come from that table. The sample table lists about 110,000 clones, around 91% of them with a count of one. The top ten clones comprise under 0.35% of the sample.

In the case of this clone: The antigen it binds to is not known. No base quality values were provided; no much bigger clone lies one nucleotide off.

The time point label, as the study defines it: blood sample drawn before combined kidney and bone marrow transplant. Thawed PBMCs were FACS-sorted into unstimulated Tregs (CD4+CD25+CD127-), CD4+ non-Tregs (CD4+CD25-), CD4 cells and CD8 cells. A few combined kidney and bone marrow transplant recipients from the ITN036ST trial were included as patients, and samples were available only from these trial subjects. Healthy control blood was processed to PBMCs with a Ficoll density gradient and then cryopreserved, whereas patient PBMCs were collected both before and after transplant. As encoded in the germline V gene, CDR1 is SGHVS while CDR2 is FNYEAQ. V drops 1 base and J drops 1 base, leaving 11 bases in between. There are 15 amino acids in the CDR3, from cysteine to phenylalanine inclusive. Of all the DNA, just the CDR3 is kept, 45 bases in frame from base 1. Study-wide findings and limitations: Biological reproducibility was not directly addressed, though technical replication error appeared minimal. Donor-specific Treg expansion was found to exceed global Treg expansion in tolerant patients, suggesting antigen-driven rather than nonspecific expansion. PCR primers changed over time for some patients, so nucleotide-level comparison across those patients' samples was not possible. Because the study included only a small number of patients, the results must be confirmed in larger populations and under other immunosuppression protocols. Expanding Tregs with activated donor B cells appeared to identify the most biologically relevant and donor-specific TCRbeta repertoire.

The chain uses TRBV7-6 and TRBJ2-7; possibly the D gene is TRBD1, per 5 matching bases. The sequence derives from a human donor who received a combined kidney and bone marrow transplant. The starting material was CD4+ T cells from blood, obtained before the transplant. This receptor carries the CDR3 CASSLVGVTSYEQYF. The nucleotide sequence is given as TGTGCCAGCAGCTTAGTAGGGGTTACTTCCTACGAGCAGTACTTC.